This T cell receptor (beta chain) came from a study of T cell responses to AZD1222 COVID-19 vaccine. About the research overall: Analyses pooled second doses at about 4 or about 12 weeks. Study-level points and caveats: The sample set comprised mostly white British donors with more females, and clonal diversity was possibly underestimated. Repertoires were obtained only post-peak T cell response. Increased Spike-specific TCR breadth and depth were observed after two AZD1222 doses.

A note on this clone: Its antigen is undetermined.

Assay used: immunoSEQ multiplex PCR; TCRdb lists only in-frame clones, some missing. The sample records some 100,000 clones, around 90% being singletons. The CDR3 is 14 amino acids. V lost 3 bases and J lost 5, with 12 bases in between. CDR1 and CDR2 (germline): SGHAT, FQDESV (reference sequence). This receptor was obtained from an adult in good health. The rearrangement joins TRBV11-1 to TRBJ2-3, with D possibly being TRBD2 (6 bases). The sample consisted of peripheral blood, taken on day 0 of AZD1222 vaccination. CDR3 coding DNA: TGTGCCAGCAGCTTCGGGACTTCGCTAGATACGCAGTATTTT. This gives the protein CASSFGTSLDTQYF.